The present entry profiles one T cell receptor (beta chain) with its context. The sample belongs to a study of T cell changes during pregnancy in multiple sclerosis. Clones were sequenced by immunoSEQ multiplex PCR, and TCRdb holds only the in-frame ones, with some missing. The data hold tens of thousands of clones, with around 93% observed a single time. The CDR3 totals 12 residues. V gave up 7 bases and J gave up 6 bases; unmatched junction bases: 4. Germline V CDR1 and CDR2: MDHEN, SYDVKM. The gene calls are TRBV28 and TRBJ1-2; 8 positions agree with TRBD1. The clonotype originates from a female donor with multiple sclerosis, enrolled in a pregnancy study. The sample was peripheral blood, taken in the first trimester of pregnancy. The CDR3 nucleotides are TGTGCCAGCAATACAGGGGGACATGGCTACACCTTC. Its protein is CASNTGGHGYTF.